The next 28 T cell receptor beta chains were all read from a single sample in a study of T cells in women clearing cervical HPV infection. Here immunoSEQ multiplex PCR was the method, and the copy in TCRdb shows in-frame clones only, minus some. The sample table sets out tens of thousands of clones. The specimen was blood buffy coat. Receptors were obtained from a woman aged 18 to 69 with a cervical HPV16 infection that either progressed to CIN3+ or cleared (not recorded which).

To note about this clone: Coverage ceases 3 residues before the CDR3 finishes, and the germline J gene fills in the end. The genes are TRBV5-1 and TRBJ2-7; possible D gene TRBD2, 5 bases. Germline CDR1 is SGHRS and CDR2 is YFSETQ. The V and J ends lost 1 base and 2 bases respectively, with 19 bases between them. CDR3 size: 17 residues. Here the CDR3 reads CASSLSGWTSGTYEQYF. The sequenced CDR3 bases are TGCGCCAGCAGCTTGTCTGGGTGGACGAGCGGAACCTACGAG.

Comment on this clone: The read gets to within 3 residues of the CDR3 end, and the germline J gene fills in the rest. V is TRBV20-1 and J is TRBJ1-1; tentative D call: TRBD1 (6 bases). Per germline, CDR1 DFQATT and CDR2 SNEGSKA (reference sequence). Trimming pared 5 bases from V and 2 bases from J, leaving 21 bases between. The CDR3 contains 16 residues. This CDR3 reads CSALTGKGGVNTEAFF. The covered CDR3 bases are TGCAGTGCTCTTACGGGGAAGGGGGGGGTCAACACTGAA.

Turning to this clone: The read comes to an end 3 residues before the CDR3 does, leaving the germline J gene to fill in the end. The genes are TRBV2 and TRBJ1-4; 11 bases are a match to TRBD1. The CDR3 consists of 16 residues. The junction had 6 bases not matched to a gene; V was cut back by 6 bases and J by 3 bases. CDR1 and CDR2 from the germline V gene are SNHLY and FYNNEI. The CDR3 sequence: CASSQDRGLANEKLFF. The DNA read from the CDR3 is TGTGCCAGCAGCCAGGACAGGGGGCTAGCTAATGAAAAA.

As for this clone: The read comes to an end 3 residues before the CDR3 does, leaving the germline J gene to fill in the end. This sequence joins TRBV10-3 and TRBJ1-6, with 8 positions matching TRBD1. J was trimmed by 5 bases and V by 10 bases; bases with no gene match: 7. This CDR3 contains 14 residues. CDR1 ENHRY and CDR2 SYGVKD come from the germline V gene. The DNA read from the CDR3 is TGTGCCAGCCGGACAGGGAGCGATAATTCACCC. Its translation: CASRTGSDNSP. The full CDR3 protein is CASRTGSDNSPLHF.

A word on this clone: The CDR3 goes on 3 residues after the read ends, and that part is filled in from the germline J gene. The chain joins TRBV7-2 to TRBJ1-2; 12 bases line up with TRBD1. CDR3 length: 14 residues. From germline, CDR1 is SGHTA and CDR2 FQGNSA. CDR3 loop: CASSSGQGAGGYTF. CDR3 DNA, as far as it was read: TGTGCCAGCAGCTCGGGACAGGGGGCGGGAGGC.

The CDR3 loop reads CASSEGGLDQPQHF. CDR3 bases read: TGCGCCAGCAGTGAGGGGGGCCTTGATCAGCCC. V and J are TRBV10-2 and TRBJ1-5, with D maybe TRBD1 (6 bases). The read falls 3 residues short of the CDR3 end, and the missing part is taken from the germline J gene. Trimming pared 2 bases from V and 5 bases from J, leaving 10 bases between. The CDR3 covers 14 residues. Germline V gives CDR1 WSHSY, CDR2 SAAADI.

On this clone: The sequenced fragment ends 3 residues before the CDR3 boundary, so the rest is inferred from the germline J gene. The rearrangement joins TRBV11-2 to TRBJ2-1; 8 nucleotides match TRBD1. The CDR3 is made up of 14 amino acids. The germline V gene encodes CDR1 SGHAT and CDR2 FQNNGV. V dropped 5 bases and J dropped 6; count of bases not matched to a gene: 6. CDR3 bases read: TGTGCCAGCAGCCTGGACAGGGTTGGCAATGAG. Translating gives CASSLDRVGNE. The entire CDR3 protein reads CASSLDRVGNEQFF.

CDR3 bases read: TGTGCCAGCAATCCGTTGGGGCTACCTAACACCGGGGAG. Amino acids: CASNPLGLPNTGE. The entire CDR3 sequence reads CASNPLGLPNTGELFF. The chain combines TRBV6-2 or TRBV6-3 with TRBJ2-2, with D possibly being TRBD1 (5 bases). The observed sequence ends 3 residues before the CDR3 terminus, with the missing tail filled in from the germline J gene. V was clipped by 7 bases and J by 2 bases, with 17 bases between them. CDR1 and CDR2 from the germline V gene are MNHEY and SVGEGT. The CDR3 spans 16 residues.

Remarks on this clone: The read terminates 3 residues before the CDR3 end, so the remaining end is supplied by the germline J gene. V gene TRBV20-1 combines with J gene TRBJ2-3; tentative D call: TRBD2 (7 bases). Trimming took off 4 bases at V and 5 bases at J, with 19 bases between the two ends. Germline values: CDR1 DFQATT, CDR2 SNEGSKA (reference sequence). The CDR3 length is 15 residues. The DNA read from the CDR3 is TGCAGTGCTACCCCTGCCGGGGGGCGGGAAGATACG. This codes for CSATPAGGREDT. The whole CDR3 is CSATPAGGREDTQYF.

Worth noting for this clone: The read finishes 3 residues shy of the CDR3 end, and the germline J gene is used to complete it. This sequence joins TRBV23-1 and TRBJ2-5; 10 nucleotides line up with TRBD1. TRBV23-1 is assigned to the ORF class and has an uncertain function. The CDR3 runs 17 residues. V was clipped by 4 bases and J by 2 bases; unmatched bases: 10. The CDR3 bases that were read are TGCGCCAGCAGTCTCTTTGGACAGGGGGTGCTGCAAGAGACC. It translates to CASSLFGQGVLQET. The CDR3 as a whole reads CASSLFGQGVLQETQYF.

Regarding this clone: The CDR3 end is not reached by the read, which stops 3 residues before it; the germline J gene fills it in. V usage is TRBV5-1 and J usage is TRBJ1-1; D unresolved. The germline V and J ends were trimmed by 0 bases and 5 bases, with 14 bases remaining between them. Germline V gene sequence: CDR1 SGHRS, CDR2 YFSETQ. There are 15 residues in the CDR3. The CDR3 DNA, read in part, is TGCGCCAGCAGCTTGGCTGAGGGCGCTAAGACTGAA. Protein: CASSLAEGAKTE. The CDR3 reads in full as CASSLAEGAKTEAFF.

As regards this clone: The read terminates 3 residues before the CDR3 end, so the remaining end is supplied by the germline J gene. The rearrangement uses TRBV5-4 and TRBJ1-4; maybe TRBD1 (6 bases). Germline CDR1 is SGHNT and CDR2 is YYREEE (reference sequence). CDR3 length: 16 residues. V was shortened by 0 bases and J by 5 bases, with 14 bases between the two germline ends. The DNA read from the CDR3 is TGTGCCAGCAGCTTGGCGGGGGGCAGGGCAAATGAAAAA. Translation: CASSLAGGRANEK. The whole CDR3 sequence is CASSLAGGRANEKLFF.

About this clone: Sequencing ends 3 residues short of the CDR3 end; the germline J gene provides the rest. The J gene is TRBJ2-3, the V gene TRBV29-1, with a tentative D call TRBD2 (5 bases). Trimming cost V 1 base and J 4 bases, with 12 bases left between them. CDR1 is SQVTM, CDR2 ANQGSEA, per germline. This CDR3 comprises 14 residues. Here the CDR3 reads CSVEGLSSADTQYF. The CDR3 bases that were read are TGCAGCGTTGAAGGTCTTAGTAGCGCAGATACG.

Notes on this clone: The CDR3 end lies 3 residues beyond the end of the read and is filled in from the germline J gene. The chain combines TRBV20-1 with TRBJ2-5; D remains ambiguous. There are 12 residues in the CDR3. From germline, CDR1 is DFQATT and CDR2 SNEGSKA (reference sequence). The V end lost 2 bases, the J end lost 7 bases, and 11 bases lay between the germline ends. The CDR3 spells CSARRLSGTQYF. CDR3 DNA (partial): TGCAGTGCTAGAAGGCTGTCGGGGACC.

Concerning this clone itself: The read stops 3 residues short of the end of the CDR3; the missing end is completed from the germline J gene. V gene TRBV11-2 combines with J gene TRBJ2-1; 9 bases are shared with TRBD2. Per germline, CDR1 SGHAT and CDR2 FQNNGV. This CDR3 region has 12 residues. The junction had 2 bases not matched to a gene; V was cut back by 5 bases and J by 9 bases. The CDR3 bases that were read are TGTGCCAGCAGCGCTAGCGGGGCTGAG. Amino acids: CASSASGAE. The whole CDR3 region reads CASSASGAEQFF.

Worth noting for this clone: The read ends 3 residues before the CDR3 terminus; that terminus is restored from the germline J gene. V gene TRBV20-1 combines with J gene TRBJ1-6; 8 nucleotides align to TRBD1. This CDR3 contains 16 residues. V was pared by 3 bases and J by 3 bases, with 7 bases of the junction left unmatched. Germline CDR1 and CDR2: DFQATT and SNEGSKA (reference sequence). CDR3 protein: CSARERQGYYNSPLHF. The CDR3 DNA, read in part, is TGCAGTGCTAGGGAACGACAGGGGTACTATAATTCACCC.

About this clone: The read falls 3 residues short of the CDR3 end, and the missing part is taken from the germline J gene. This chain joins TRBV20-1 and TRBJ2-1, with 8 bases fitting TRBD2. CDR3 length: 13 residues. Losses at the gene ends were 7 bases for V and 7 bases for J; bases not matched to a gene: 9. Germline assignment: CDR1 DFQATT and CDR2 SNEGSKA (reference sequence). This chain's CDR3 is CSGGLVQLNEQFF. The DNA read from the CDR3 is TGCAGTGGGGGACTAGTTCAATTGAATGAG.

About this clone itself: The read is 3 residues too short to cover the CDR3 end, so that end is filled in from the germline J gene. The chain is built from TRBV5-4 and TRBJ2-3; 8 bases align to TRBD2. This CDR3 has 14 residues. Germline lookup yields CDR1 SGHNT and CDR2 YYREEE (reference sequence). J lost 6 bases, V lost 7 bases, and 10 bases had no gene match. Incomplete CDR3 DNA: TGTGCCAGCGGGGGAGTAGCGGGATCTGATACG. Translation: CASGGVAGSDT. The full CDR3 reads CASGGVAGSDTQYF.

Turning to this clone: The read ends 3 residues before the CDR3 terminus; that terminus is restored from the germline J gene. The chain combines TRBV6-2 or TRBV6-3 with TRBJ1-1, with TRBD1 matching over 12 bases. Germline V gene sequence: CDR1 MNHEY, CDR2 SVGEGT. Losses at the gene ends were 0 bases for V and 1 base for J; bases not matched to a gene: 3. This CDR3 comprises 17 residues. CDR3 sequence reads: CASSYSGQGAWNTEAFF. The covered CDR3 bases are TGTGCCAGCAGTTACTCGGGACAGGGGGCTTGGAACACTGAA.

Regarding this clone: The CDR3 end is not reached by the read, which stops 3 residues before it; the germline J gene fills it in. V usage is TRBV14 and J usage is TRBJ1-6; D remains unclear. Per the germline V gene, CDR1 is SGHDN and CDR2 is FVKESK. V was shortened by 1 base and J by 1 base, with 5 bases between the two germline ends. This CDR3 region has 15 residues. The CDR3: CASSQGGSYNSPLHF. CDR3 bases read: TGTGCCAGCAGCCAAGGAGGGTCCTATAATTCACCC. Full variable domain (missing parts from reference TRBV14 and TRBJ1-6): EAGVTQFPSHSVIEKGQTVTLRCDPISGHDNLYWYRRVMGKEIKFLLHFVKESKQDESGMPNNRFLAERTGGTYSTLKVQPAELEDSGVYFCASSQGGSYNSPLHFGNGTRLTVT.

As for this clone: The CDR3 end falls 3 residues outside the read, so it is completed with the germline J gene. The gene calls are TRBV5-1 and TRBJ1-4; D possibly corresponds to TRBD1 (5 bases). Trimming stripped 0 bases from V and 5 bases from J, with 5 bases between. This CDR3 has 13 residues. CDR1 and CDR2 from the germline V gene are SGHRS and YFSETQ. CDR3 DNA, as far as it was read: TGCGCCAGCAGCTTGGAGGGGAATGAAAAA. This translates into CASSLEGNEK. The CDR3 in its entirety is CASSLEGNEKLFF.

As concerns this clone: The sequenced fragment ends 3 residues before the CDR3 boundary, so the rest is inferred from the germline J gene. The chain recombines TRBV20-1 with TRBJ2-3; D may be TRBD1 (6 bases). V gave up 6 bases and J gave up 5 bases, with 15 bases separating them. The CDR3 is 13 residues long. The germline CDR1 and CDR2 sequences are DFQATT and SNEGSKA (reference sequence). The CDR3 protein is CSAMPGVQDTQYF. The part of the CDR3 DNA that was read is TGCAGTGCCATGCCAGGGGTCCAAGATACG.

About this clone itself: The read ends 3 residues before the CDR3 terminus; that terminus is restored from the germline J gene. The chain employs TRBV7-9 and TRBJ1-2; D is unclear. Trimming took 1 base from V and 6 from J, leaving 9 bases between them. CDR1 and CDR2 (germline): SEHNR, FQNEAQ (reference sequence). This CDR3 is 13 amino acids long. This chain's CDR3 is CASSLDRVHGYTF. CDR3 bases read: TGTGCCAGCAGCTTAGACCGGGTGCATGGC.

As for this clone: The read ends 3 residues before the CDR3 terminus; that terminus is restored from the germline J gene. V and J are TRBV29-1 and TRBJ2-6; TRBD1 matches 7 bases. Germline values: CDR1 SQVTM, CDR2 ANQGSEA. V lost 6 bases, J lost 0 bases, and 11 bases stayed unmatched. The CDR3 sequence is 17 residues long. CDR3 loop: CSVLYDGTDSGANVLTF. Partial CDR3 DNA: TGCAGCGTCCTCTACGACGGGACAGACTCTGGGGCCAACGTC.

Regarding this clone: One junction end does not reproduce the germline sequence, and a read error may be involved. The read stops 3 residues short of the end of the CDR3; the missing end is completed from the germline J gene. The chain is built from TRBV4-2 and TRBJ2-7; D is possibly TRBD1 (5 bases). The CDR3 extends over 14 amino acids. The germline V gene has CDR1 LGHNA and CDR2 YNFKEQ. The CDR3 loop reads CASSQSRVSYEQYF. Partial CDR3 DNA: TGCGCCAGCAGCCAAAGCAGGGTGTCCTACGAG.

Concerning this clone: The read falls 3 residues short of the CDR3 end, and the missing part is taken from the germline J gene. The V gene is TRBV30, the J gene TRBJ2-3; D is possibly TRBD2 (6 bases). This CDR3 is 11 amino acids long. Trimming cost V 3 bases and J 5 bases, with 6 bases left between them. In germline, CDR1 is GTSNPN, CDR2 SVGIG (reference sequence). CDR3: CAWRAGDTQYF. The part of the CDR3 DNA that was read is TGTGCCTGGAGAGCGGGAGATACG.

Comments on this clone: The observed sequence ends 3 residues before the CDR3 terminus, with the missing tail filled in from the germline J gene. V gene TRBV2 combines with J gene TRBJ1-2; 8 nucleotides line up with TRBD1. Germline CDR1 SNHLY, CDR2 FYNNEI. CDR3 length: 13 residues. The J segment lost 4 bases and the V segment lost 6 bases, leaving 4 bases of the junction unmatched. Incomplete CDR3 DNA: TGTGCCAGCAGAGACAGGGGCCCCTATGGC. This gives the protein CASRDRGPYG. The entire CDR3 protein is CASRDRGPYGYTF.

Concerning this clone itself: Read sequence stops 3 residues before the CDR3 end, and the germline J gene provides the missing end. The J gene is TRBJ1-4, the V gene TRBV25-1; no firm D call. The germline V and J ends were trimmed by 3 bases and 5 bases, with 10 bases remaining between them. CDR3 size: 14 residues. Per germline, CDR1 MGHDK and CDR2 SYGVNS. The DNA read from the CDR3 is TGTGCCAGCAGTGATAACATCTTCAATGAAAAA. Its protein is CASSDNIFNEK. Given in full, the CDR3 is CASSDNIFNEKLFF.